What follows describes a single T cell receptor beta chain. As yet, its antigen is unknown. This specimen comes from a study of PD-L1 blockade in urothelial cancer. Study-level background: Before enrollment, 0 to 3 chemotherapy regimens had been given to patients. Blood was subjected to analysis at 3 weeks (second dose) and 6 weeks following treatment start. Whole-study results and caveats: Below-median pretreatment blood TCR clonality was a predictor of better survival.

As for time point: peripheral blood 6 weeks after treatment start. Sequencing was performed with immunoSEQ multiplex PCR; in TCRdb, only in-frame clones are kept and a portion is missing. The table lists under 85,000 clones, 75% to 95% of them singletons. Trimming took 5 bases from V and 3 from J, leaving 9 bases between them. The germline V gene encodes CDR1 LNHDA and CDR2 SQIVND (reference sequence). The CDR3 loop spans 13 amino acids. This specimen was PBMCs, taken around atezolizumab (anti-PD-L1) treatment. This chain links TRBV19 with TRBJ2-3; D is undetermined. This sequence was found in a woman aged 80 or older with urothelial cancer. CDR3 in amino acids: CASSAVRTDTQYF. The CDR3 region has the DNA TGTGCCAGTAGTGCCGTCAGGACAGATACGCAGTATTTT. The full variable domain, completed using reference TRBV19 and TRBJ2-3, is DGGITQSPKYLFRKEGQNVTLSCEQNLNHDAMYWYRQDPGQGLRLIYYSQIVNDFQKGDIAEGYSVSREKKESFPLTVTSAQKNPTAFYLCASSAVRTDTQYFGPGTRLTVL.